The 28 T cell receptor beta chains reported below all come from one sample, sequenced in a study of chemoradiotherapy in HPV16-positive cancers (dated by TCRdb to about 2022). Libraries were built with the immunoSEQ multiplex PCR assay. The table comes from immuneACCESS by way of TCRdb, which keeps in-frame sequences with V and J called. Part of the clones is missing from these tables; in studies checked, under half for an unresolved V gene and the rest for unknown reasons. The sample yields roughly 24,000 clones; roughly 89% were counted once. The top ten constitute about a sixth of the sample. The sequenced sample was blood, obtained from a patient who underwent chemoradiotherapy. These receptors all come from a human donor with HPV-associated anogenital cancer.

The gene calls are TRBV19 and TRBJ2-6, with D uncertain. The CDR3 covers 15 residues. V was pared by 3 bases and J by 2 bases, with 8 bases between. Germline V CDR1 and CDR2: LNHDA, SQIVND (reference sequence). CDR3 DNA: TGTGCCAGTAGTATTCTAACCGCTGGGGCCAACGTCCTGACTTTC. This encodes CASSILTAGANVLTF.

In its sample, this clone was seen once. The V and J genes are TRBV28 and TRBJ1-2; 7 bases line up with TRBD1. CDR1 and CDR2 from the germline V gene are MDHEN and SYDVKM. V lost 7 bases, J lost 6 bases, and 11 bases stayed unmatched. The CDR3 has 14 amino acids. CDR3 protein: CASIINRGSDGYTF. CDR3 sequence (DNA): TGTGCCAGCATTATAAACAGGGGCTCGGATGGCTACACCTTC.

The rearrangement joins TRBV5-6 to TRBJ2-1; 8 bases are shared with TRBD2. The CDR3 has 16 amino acids. J lost 7 bases, V lost 1 base, and 10 bases had no gene match. Germline V gene lookup returns CDR1 SGHDT and CDR2 YYEEEE. Written as DNA, the CDR3 is TGTGCCAGCAGCTTGATGACGGGAGGGCCCTCGAATGAGCAGTTCTTC. Protein product: CASSLMTGGPSNEQFF.

The rearrangement uses TRBV6-5 and TRBJ2-2; 8 bases map to TRBD2. Germline CDR1 is MNHEY and CDR2 is SVGAGI. This CDR3 comprises 15 residues. Trimming removed 5 bases from V and 1 base from J; junction bases left unmatched: 3. The CDR3 DNA follows: TGTGCCAGCAGTCGACGGGGGGGGAACACCGGGGAGCTGTTTTTT. This sequence encodes CASSRRGGNTGELFF.

The J gene is TRBJ2-3, the V gene TRBV5-4; possible D gene TRBD2, 6 bases. There are 14 residues in the CDR3. Per germline, CDR1 SGHNT and CDR2 YYREEE (reference sequence). V lost 2 bases to trimming and J lost 4 bases, with 11 bases between them. In DNA form, the CDR3 reads TGTGCCAGCAGCTTTGGAGGGTCGGCAGATACGCAGTATTTT. This codes for CASSFGGSADTQYF. Combining the CDR3 with reference TRBV5-4 and TRBJ2-3 gives the whole variable domain ETGVTQSPTHLIKTRGQQVTLRCSSQSGHNTVSWYQQALGQGPQFIFQYYREEENGRGNFPPRFSGLQFPNYSSELNVNALELDDSALYLCASSFGGSADTQYFGPGTRLTVL.

This clone was recorded only once. The chain is built from TRBV27 and TRBJ2-5, with a tentative D call TRBD2 (5 bases). The CDR3 loop spans 14 amino acids. Germline-derived CDR1 and CDR2 are MNHEY and SMNVEV (reference sequence). Trimming cost V 5 bases and J 1 base, with 11 bases left between them. The DNA for the CDR3 is TGTGCCAGCAGTGACTATGCGGTCCAAGAGACCCAGTACTTC. Translated, it gives CASSDYAVQETQYF.

This chain uses TRBV29-1 with TRBJ2-3; TRBD2 aligns across 12 bases. V shed 6 bases and J 0 bases; nucleotides not matched to a gene: 4. Looked up from germline, CDR1 is SQVTM and CDR2 is ANQGSEA. The CDR3 spans 15 residues. This chain's CDR3 is CSVRGTSGSTDTQYF. CDR3 DNA: TGCAGCGTCCGTGGGACTAGCGGGAGCACAGATACGCAGTATTTT.

About this clone: One junction end does not reproduce the germline sequence, and a read error may be involved. This sequence joins TRBV5-1 and TRBJ1-2; D is possibly TRBD1 (6 bases). This CDR3 has 12 amino acids. The germline V gene encodes CDR1 SGHRS and CDR2 YFSETQ. DNA of the CDR3: TGCGCCAGCAGCTTGGGCGAGGGGGACACAGACTTC. Residues: CASSLGEGDTDF.

This clone was found once. The CDR3 region has the DNA TGTGCCAGTAGTAGGGGGATCTACGAGCAGTACTTC. This sequence encodes CASSRGIYEQYF. The chain links TRBV19 to TRBJ2-7; D is tentatively TRBD1 or TRBD2 (5 bases each). Trimming took off 4 bases at V and 3 bases at J, with 7 bases between the two ends. The CDR3 length is 12 residues. The germline V gene has CDR1 LNHDA and CDR2 SQIVND (reference sequence).

The chain uses TRBV6-5 and TRBJ2-7, with 8 bases matching TRBD1. The CDR3 covers 14 residues. CDR1 is MNHEY, CDR2 SVGAGI, per germline. Trimming took 4 bases from V and 0 from J; bases not matched to a gene: 2. The CDR3 coding sequence is TGTGCCAGCAGTTCCGGGACAGGCTCCTACGAGCAGTACTTC. Protein product: CASSSGTGSYEQYF.

The chain combines TRBV19 with TRBJ2-6; 9 bases map to TRBD1. The germline CDR1 and CDR2 sequences are LNHDA and SQIVND (reference sequence). The CDR3 length is 16 residues. The ends lost 5 bases at V and 1 base at J; junction bases unmatched: 3. The CDR3 DNA reads TGTGCCAGTAGTGTGACAGGGGGGTCTGGGGCCAACGTCCTGACTTTC. It encodes CASSVTGGSGANVLTF.

This clone has a handful of counts. The chain is built from TRBV29-1 and TRBJ1-6; the D gene is possibly TRBD1 (5 bases). Trimming pared 4 bases from V and 9 bases from J, leaving 13 bases between. The CDR3 contains 13 residues. Germline CDR1 and CDR2: SQVTM and ANQGSEA. CDR3 sequence reads: CSVGGSEGSPLHF. The CDR3 nucleotides read TGCAGCGTTGGGGGGTCAGAGGGTTCACCCCTCCACTTT. Complete variable domain (other parts from reference TRBV29-1 and TRBJ1-6): SAVISQKPSRDICQRGTSLTIQCQVDSQVTMMFWYRQQPGQSLTLIATANQGSEATYESGFVIDKFPISRPNLTFSTLTVSNMSPEDSSIYLCSVGGSEGSPLHFGNGTRLTVT.

This clone was recorded a few times. V gene TRBV6-4 combines with J gene TRBJ2-1, with 7 bases identical to TRBD2. The CDR3 runs 15 residues. Per the germline V gene, CDR1 is MRHNA and CDR2 is SNTAGT. J gave up 1 base and V 6 bases, and 6 bases lay outside the gene matches. The CDR3 DNA is TGTGCCAGCAGCCCCCTAGCGGCTTCCTACAATGAGCAGTTCTTC. It yields the protein CASSPLAASYNEQFF.

This chain links TRBV28 with TRBJ2-1; possibly TRBD2 for D (7 bases). Germline lookup yields CDR1 MDHEN and CDR2 SYDVKM. CDR3 length equals 14 residues. Trimming stripped 11 bases from V and 5 bases from J, with 19 bases between. The CDR3 DNA is TGTGCCGCGAGGGGGGGCCACGGCGACAATGAGCAGTTCTTC. Its translation: CAARGGHGDNEQFF.

This sequence joins TRBV2 and TRBJ1-1; perhaps TRBD1 as D (5 bases). CDR1 SNHLY and CDR2 FYNNEI come from the germline V gene. V was shortened by 6 bases and J by 0 bases, with 11 bases between the two germline ends. CDR3 length: 14 amino acids. Here the CDR3 reads CASSHGHLNTEAFF. CDR3 sequence (DNA): TGTGCCAGCAGCCACGGACATCTGAACACTGAAGCTTTCTTT.

As regards this clone: One end of the junction does not line up with germline, which may come from a read error. J is TRBJ2-7 and V is TRBV29-1, with D possibly TRBD1 on 5 matching bases. The CDR3 has 11 residues. Germline V gene data show CDR1 as SQVTM and CDR2 as ANQGSEA. CDR3 loop: CSVEDSYEQYF. The CDR3, as DNA: TGCAGCGTGGAAGACAGCTACGAGCAGTACTTC.

The chain joins TRBV4-1 to TRBJ2-1; a possible D gene is TRBD1 (5 bases). This CDR3 comprises 16 residues. From germline, CDR1 is MGHRA and CDR2 YSYEKL. The V end was cut by 1 base, the J end by 2 bases, with 12 bases between. In DNA, the CDR3 is TGCGCCAGCAGCCAAGCCAGGGATATGGCCTACAATGAGCAGTTCTTC. It codes for CASSQARDMAYNEQFF.

Concerning this clone: Sequence at one end of the junction differs from germline and may be a read error. The chain's CDR3 is CASSPDRYSEQFF. Written as DNA, the CDR3 is TGTGCCAGCTCACCAGACCGGTACAGTGAGCAGTTCTTC. This chain links TRBV18 with TRBJ2-1; D remains unclear. The CDR3 has 13 residues. Germline CDR1 KGHSH, CDR2 LQKENI. The variable domain in full, with the rest retrieved from reference TRBV18 and TRBJ2-1, is NAGVMQNPRHLVRRRGQEARLRCSPMKGHSHVYWYRQLPEEGLKFMVYLQKENIIDESGMPKERFSAEFPKEGPSILRIQQVVRGDSAAYFCASSPDRYSEQFFGPGTRLTVL.

CDR3 amino acids: CASSLVFGTEAFF. Written as DNA, the CDR3 is TGTGCCAGCAGCTTAGTTTTTGGCACTGAAGCTTTCTTT. The chain recombines TRBV7-8 with TRBJ1-1; D is ambiguous. The CDR3 has 13 residues. The V end was cut by 1 base, the J end by 4 bases, with 7 bases between. The germline gives CDR1 SGHVS, CDR2 FQNEAQ.

V usage is TRBV27 and J usage is TRBJ2-1; TRBD2 matches 7 bases. The CDR3 contains 12 residues. Per the germline V gene, CDR1 is MNHEY and CDR2 is SMNVEV (reference sequence). Trimming at V came to 6 bases and at J to 15 bases, leaving 11 bases not matched to a gene. The CDR3 DNA reads TGTGCCAGCAGCCTCCGGGCGGGAGTTCTGTTCTTC. It is translated as CASSLRAGVLFF.

The chain uses TRBV28 and TRBJ1-5; D is uncertain. CDR1 MDHEN and CDR2 SYDVKM come from the germline V gene. This CDR3 has 15 amino acids. Trimming pared 2 bases from V and 4 bases from J, leaving 12 bases between. The CDR3 DNA sequence: TGTGCCAGCAGTTTACCGGACTCGTGGAATCAGCCCCAGCATTTT. Protein sequence: CASSLPDSWNQPQHF.

The chain uses TRBV6-4 and TRBJ2-1; maybe TRBD1 (7 bases). V was trimmed by 6 bases and J by 4 bases, leaving 16 bases between them. The germline V gene encodes CDR1 MRHNA and CDR2 SNTAGT. The CDR3 is made up of 15 amino acids. The CDR3 loop is CASSYQGGTYNEQFF. CDR3 nucleotide sequence: TGTGCCAGCAGCTATCAGGGGGGAACTTACAATGAGCAGTTCTTC.

V is TRBV4-1 and J is TRBJ1-2; the D is unclear. Germline assignment: CDR1 MGHRA and CDR2 YSYEKL. Trimming shortened V by 0 bases and J by 0 bases, and 8 bases separated the two germline ends. This CDR3 has 15 amino acids. The CDR3 sequence: CASSQEWHPNYGYTF. Written as DNA, the CDR3 is TGCGCCAGCAGCCAAGAGTGGCACCCTAACTATGGCTACACCTTC.

The chain uses TRBV27 and TRBJ2-5; TRBD1 aligns across 8 bases. The CDR3 extends over 16 amino acids. Germline V lookup: CDR1 MNHEY, CDR2 SMNVEV (reference sequence). The J segment lost 5 bases and the V segment lost 7 bases, leaving 15 bases of the junction unmatched. CDR3 coding DNA: TGTGCCAGCACCGCCAACAGGGGGGTAAAGGTTGAGACCCAGTACTTC. As protein: CASTANRGVKVETQYF.

This clone was seen only once. This sequence joins TRBV9 and TRBJ2-1; the D is unclear. V lost 0 bases, J lost 0 bases, and 10 bases lay in between. Looked up from germline, CDR1 is SGDLS and CDR2 is YYNGEE. CDR3 length: 16 amino acids. The chain's CDR3 is CASSVEGQSSYNEQFF. The CDR3 DNA follows: TGTGCCAGCAGCGTAGAAGGGCAGAGCTCCTACAATGAGCAGTTCTTC.

The V gene is TRBV7-6, the J gene TRBJ2-2, with 11 positions matching TRBD2. The junction had 8 bases not matched to a gene; V was cut back by 5 bases and J by 6 bases. CDR3 size: 16 residues. From germline, CDR1 is SGHVS and CDR2 FNYEAQ. This chain's CDR3 is CASSPRLAGTAGELFF. CDR3 bases: TGTGCCAGCAGCCCGCGACTAGCGGGGACGGCCGGGGAGCTGTTTTTT.

The chain combines TRBV6-5 with TRBJ2-2; possible D gene TRBD1, 6 bases. Germline V gene sequence: CDR1 MNHEY, CDR2 SVGAGI. The CDR3 is 13 residues long. The germline V and J ends were trimmed by 8 bases and 4 bases, with 11 bases remaining between them. The CDR3 loop is CASRDTGTGELFF. The CDR3 nucleotides are TGTGCCAGCCGGGACACCGGCACCGGGGAGCTGTTTTTT.

The chain recombines TRBV7-2 with TRBJ2-5; the match to TRBD2 covers 8 bases. The CDR3 runs to 13 residues. Germline V gene sequence: CDR1 SGHTA, CDR2 FQGNSA. V lost 5 bases, J lost 5 bases, and 4 bases stayed unmatched. DNA for the CDR3: TGTGCCAGCAGCCCCGGGACTAGTGAGACCCAGTACTTC. Protein product: CASSPGTSETQYF.